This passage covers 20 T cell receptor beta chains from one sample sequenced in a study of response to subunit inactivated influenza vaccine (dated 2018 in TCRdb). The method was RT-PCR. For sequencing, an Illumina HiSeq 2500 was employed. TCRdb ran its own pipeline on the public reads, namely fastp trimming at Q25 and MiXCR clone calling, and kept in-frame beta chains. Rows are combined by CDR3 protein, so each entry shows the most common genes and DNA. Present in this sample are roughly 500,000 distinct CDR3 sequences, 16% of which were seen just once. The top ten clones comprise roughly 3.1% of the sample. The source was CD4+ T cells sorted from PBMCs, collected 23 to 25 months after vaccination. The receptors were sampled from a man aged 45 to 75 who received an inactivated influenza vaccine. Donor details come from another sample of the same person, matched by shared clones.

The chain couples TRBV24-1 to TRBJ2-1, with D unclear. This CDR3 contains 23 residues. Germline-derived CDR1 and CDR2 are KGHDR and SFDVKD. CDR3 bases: TGTGGCGCCAGTGATTTGGGTTTGCGCAGCCTTGGAATGAGCAGTGAGCCTTACAATGAGCAGTTCTTC. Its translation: CGASDLGLRSLGMSSEPYNEQFF.

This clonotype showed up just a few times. The CDR3 DNA is TGTGCCAGCAGAAGGGACAGGAGACAAGAGACCCAGTACTTC. Its translation is CASRRDRRQETQYF. The chain links TRBV12-3 or TRBV12-4 to TRBJ2-5, with 8 bases lining up with TRBD1. Trimming removed 6 bases from V and 2 bases from J; junction bases left unmatched: 5. The CDR3 is 14 residues long.

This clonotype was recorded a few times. In DNA, the CDR3 is TGCAGTGCAAAAACAGGGAGCGAGTCACCCCTCCACTTT. Translating gives CSAKTGSESPLHF. The chain is built from TRBV20-1 and TRBJ1-6, with a possible D match to TRBD1 (6 bases). This CDR3 region has 13 residues. The germline CDR1 and CDR2 sequences are DFQATT and SNEGSKA (reference sequence). V was cut by 6 bases and J by 10 bases, with 16 bases left in between.

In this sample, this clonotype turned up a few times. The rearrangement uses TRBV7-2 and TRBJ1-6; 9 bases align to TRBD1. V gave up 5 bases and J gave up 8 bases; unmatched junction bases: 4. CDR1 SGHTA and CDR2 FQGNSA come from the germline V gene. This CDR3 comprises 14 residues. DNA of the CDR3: TGTGCCAGCAGCCGGGACAGGGTCTATTCACCCCTCCACTTT. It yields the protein CASSRDRVYSPLHF. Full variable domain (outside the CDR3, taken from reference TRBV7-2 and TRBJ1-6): GAGVSQSPSNKVTEKGKDVELRCDPISGHTALYWYRQSLGQGLEFLIYFQGNSAPDKSGLPSDRFSAERTGGSVSTLTIQRTQQEDSAVYLCASSRDRVYSPLHFGNGTRLTVT.

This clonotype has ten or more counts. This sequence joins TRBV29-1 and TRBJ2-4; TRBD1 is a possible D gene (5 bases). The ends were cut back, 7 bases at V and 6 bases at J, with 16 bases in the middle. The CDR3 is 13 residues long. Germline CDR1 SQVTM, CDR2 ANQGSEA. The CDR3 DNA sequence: TGCAGCGGTCTGACAGTTCTACGAAACATTCAGTACTTC. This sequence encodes CSGLTVLRNIQYF. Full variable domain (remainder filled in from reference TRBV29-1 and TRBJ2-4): SAVISQKPSRDICQRGTSLTIQCQVDSQVTMMFWYRQQPGQSLTLIATANQGSEATYESGFVIDKFPISRPNLTFSTLTVSNMSPEDSSIYLCSGLTVLRNIQYFGAGTRLSVL.

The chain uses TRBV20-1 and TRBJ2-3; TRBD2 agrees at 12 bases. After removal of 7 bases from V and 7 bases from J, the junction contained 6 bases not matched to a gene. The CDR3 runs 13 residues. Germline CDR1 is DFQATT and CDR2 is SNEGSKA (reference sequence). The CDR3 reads CSVPTSGSYTQYF. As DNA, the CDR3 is TGCAGTGTCCCGACTAGCGGGAGCTATACGCAGTATTTT.

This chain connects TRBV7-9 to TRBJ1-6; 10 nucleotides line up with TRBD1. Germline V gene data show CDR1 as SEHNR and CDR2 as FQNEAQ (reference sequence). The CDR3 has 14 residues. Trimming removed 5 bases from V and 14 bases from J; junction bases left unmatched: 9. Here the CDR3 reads CASSDRDRGLALHF. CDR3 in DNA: TGTGCCAGCAGCGACCGGGACAGGGGTTTGGCCCTCCACTTT.

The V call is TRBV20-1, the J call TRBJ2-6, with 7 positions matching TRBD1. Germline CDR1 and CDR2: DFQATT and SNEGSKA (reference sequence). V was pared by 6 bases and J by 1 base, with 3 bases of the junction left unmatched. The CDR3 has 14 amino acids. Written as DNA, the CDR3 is TGCAGTGCACCGACAGGGTCTGGGGCCAACGTCCTGACTTTC. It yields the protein CSAPTGSGANVLTF.

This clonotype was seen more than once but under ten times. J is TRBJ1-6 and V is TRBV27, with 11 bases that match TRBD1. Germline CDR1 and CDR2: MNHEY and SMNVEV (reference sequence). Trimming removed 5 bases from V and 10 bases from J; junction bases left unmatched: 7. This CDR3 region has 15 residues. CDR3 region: CASSRTGGVVSPLHF. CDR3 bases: TGTGCCAGCAGTCGGACAGGGGGCGTTGTGTCACCCCTCCACTTT.

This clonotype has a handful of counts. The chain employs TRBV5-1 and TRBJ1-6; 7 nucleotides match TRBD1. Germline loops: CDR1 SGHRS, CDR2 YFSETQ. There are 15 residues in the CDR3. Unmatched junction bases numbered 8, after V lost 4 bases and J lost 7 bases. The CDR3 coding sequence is TGCGCCAGCAGCACAACAGGGGTAGGGAATTCACCCCTCCACTTT. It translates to CASSTTGVGNSPLHF.

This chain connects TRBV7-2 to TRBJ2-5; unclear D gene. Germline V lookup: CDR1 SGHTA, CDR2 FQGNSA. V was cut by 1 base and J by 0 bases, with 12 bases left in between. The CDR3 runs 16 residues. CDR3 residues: CASSLEGISYQETQYF. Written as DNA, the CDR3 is TGTGCCAGCAGCTTAGAGGGCATTTCGTACCAAGAGACCCAGTACTTC. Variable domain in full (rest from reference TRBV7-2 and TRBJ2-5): GAGVSQSPSNKVTEKGKDVELRCDPISGHTALYWYRQSLGQGLEFLIYFQGNSAPDKSGLPSDRFSAERTGGSVSTLTIQRTQQEDSAVYLCASSLEGISYQETQYFGPGTRLLVL.

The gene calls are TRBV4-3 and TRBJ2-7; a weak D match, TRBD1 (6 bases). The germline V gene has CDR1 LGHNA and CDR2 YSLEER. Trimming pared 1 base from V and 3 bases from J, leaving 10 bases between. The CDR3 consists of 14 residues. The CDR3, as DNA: TGCGCCAGCAGCCAAGGGGGGCCCGACTACGAGCAGTACTTC. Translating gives CASSQGGPDYEQYF.

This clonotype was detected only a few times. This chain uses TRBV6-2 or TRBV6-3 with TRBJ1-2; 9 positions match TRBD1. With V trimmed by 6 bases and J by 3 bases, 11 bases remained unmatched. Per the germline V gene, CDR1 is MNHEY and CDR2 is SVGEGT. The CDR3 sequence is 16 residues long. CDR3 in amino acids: CASSRAGTGNYYGYTF. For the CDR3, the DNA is TGTGCCAGCAGCAGAGCCGGGACAGGGAACTACTATGGCTACACCTTC.

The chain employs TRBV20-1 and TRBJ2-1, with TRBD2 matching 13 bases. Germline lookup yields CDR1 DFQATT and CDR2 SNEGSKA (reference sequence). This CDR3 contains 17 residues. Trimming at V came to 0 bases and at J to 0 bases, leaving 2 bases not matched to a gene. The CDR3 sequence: CSARDGTSGISYNEQFF. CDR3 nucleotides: TGCAGTGCTAGAGATGGGACTAGCGGGATCTCCTACAATGAGCAGTTCTTC.

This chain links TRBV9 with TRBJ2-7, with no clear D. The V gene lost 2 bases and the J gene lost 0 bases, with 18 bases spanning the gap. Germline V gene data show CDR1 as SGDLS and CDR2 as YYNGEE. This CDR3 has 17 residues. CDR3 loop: CASSVGVSRQSSYEQYF. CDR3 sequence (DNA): TGTGCCAGCAGCGTGGGTGTCTCCCGCCAAAGCTCCTACGAGCAGTACTTC.

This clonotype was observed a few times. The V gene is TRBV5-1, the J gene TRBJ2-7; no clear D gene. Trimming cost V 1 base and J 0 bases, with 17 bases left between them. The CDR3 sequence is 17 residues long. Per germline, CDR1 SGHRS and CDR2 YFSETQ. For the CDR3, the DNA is TGCGCCAGCAGCTTGACCCTCGTAGGGCTAGGCTCCTACGAGCAGTACTTC. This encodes CASSLTLVGLGSYEQYF.

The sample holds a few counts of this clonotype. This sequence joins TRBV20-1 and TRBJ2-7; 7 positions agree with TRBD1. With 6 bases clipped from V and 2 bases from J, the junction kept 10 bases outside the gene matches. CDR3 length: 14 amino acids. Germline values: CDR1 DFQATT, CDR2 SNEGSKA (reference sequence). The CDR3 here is CSADRRTGPYEQYF. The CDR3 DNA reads TGCAGTGCGGATCGTAGGACAGGCCCCTACGAGCAGTACTTC.

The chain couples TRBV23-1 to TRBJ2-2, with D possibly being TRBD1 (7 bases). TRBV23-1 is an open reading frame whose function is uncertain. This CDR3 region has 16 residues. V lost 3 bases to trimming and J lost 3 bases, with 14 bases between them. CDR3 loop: CASSQLRDRHTGELFF. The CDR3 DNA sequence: TGCGCCAGCAGTCAGCTGCGGGACAGACACACCGGGGAGCTGTTTTTT.

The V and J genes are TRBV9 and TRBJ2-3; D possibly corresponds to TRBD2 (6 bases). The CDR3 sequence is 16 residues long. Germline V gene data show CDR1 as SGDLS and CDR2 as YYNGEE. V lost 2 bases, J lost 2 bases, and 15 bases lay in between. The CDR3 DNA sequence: TGTGCCAGCAGCGTTTTCCCGGGAGACCCCACAGATACGCAGTATTTT. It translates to CASSVFPGDPTDTQYF.

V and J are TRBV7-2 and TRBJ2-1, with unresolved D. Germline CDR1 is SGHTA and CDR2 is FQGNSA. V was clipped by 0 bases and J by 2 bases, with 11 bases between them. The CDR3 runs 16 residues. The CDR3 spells CASSLARTATYNEQFF. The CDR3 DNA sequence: TGTGCCAGCAGCTTAGCTAGGACCGCTACCTACAATGAGCAGTTCTTC.